The TCR beta chain described here comes from a study of siplizumab effects on memory and regulatory T cells. General study findings and limits: Sequences below about 10^-5 frequency were poorly captured. As a result, only a minor fraction of alloreactive clones mapped to unstimulated subsets.

The length of the CDR3 is 15 residues. The germline CDR1 and CDR2 sequences are SNHLY and FYNNEI. Trimming removed 2 bases from V and 0 bases from J, with 8 bases in between. Comments on this clone: Its antigen remains unknown.

Sequencing of unstimulated naive, memory, effector memory and TEMRA subsets was performed in a few donor pairs. TCR templates numbering 80,000 to 100,000 were assayed per sample. Using immunoSEQ multiplex PCR, the repertoire was profiled, and TCRdb retains in-frame clones only, with some absent. The table records roughly 60,000 clones, 90% to 98% of them present only once. Input material: naive CD8+ T cells sorted from blood. The chain is built from TRBV2 and TRBJ1-3; D is undetermined. The clonotype originates from a human donor in good health. Written as DNA, the CDR3 is TGTGCCAGCAGTGAAATTGGTAGCTCTGGAAACACCATATATTTT. Encoded protein: CASSEIGSSGNTIYF.